These 12 T cell receptor beta chains were all obtained from the same sample, sequenced in a study of T cells in Graves' hyperthyroidism and ophthalmopathy. TCR beta CDR3 regions were amplified from RNA transcripts. The HTBI set primed first-round TCR CDR3 RT-PCR. In TCRdb, the multiplex PCR reads were re-called with MiXCR into one record per CDR3 protein. The data hold fewer than 650,000 distinct CDR3 sequences, with approximately 14% observed a single time. Sequenced: blood. Source of these receptors: a woman aged 25 to 39 with Graves' hyperthyroidism that later progressed to Graves' ophthalmopathy.

This clonotype has at least ten counts. The chain joins TRBV7-8 to TRBJ2-4; D tentatively fits TRBD1 or TRBD2 (6 bases each). V was shortened by 4 bases and J by 8 bases, with 15 bases between the two germline ends. From germline, CDR1 is SGHVS and CDR2 FQNEAQ. The CDR3 loop spans 14 amino acids. The CDR3 DNA reads as TGTGCCAGCAGCTCGAACACCGGGGGCTACATTCAGTACTTC. Its protein product is CASSSNTGGYIQYF. The full variable domain, in which reference TRBV7-8 and TRBJ2-4 provide the parts outside the CDR3, is GAGVSQSPRYKVAKRGQDVALRCDPISGHVSLFWYQQALGQGPEFLTYFQNEAQLDKSGLPSDRFFAERPEGSVSTLKIQRTQQEDSAVYLCASSSNTGGYIQYFGAGTRLSVL.

This clonotype was detected many times. This chain connects TRBV27 to TRBJ2-7; 7 nucleotides match TRBD1. Germline V lookup: CDR1 MNHEY, CDR2 SMNVEV (reference sequence). The V segment lost 5 bases and the J segment 5 bases; nucleotides outside the gene matches: 6. The CDR3 is 13 amino acids. CDR3 nucleotides: TGTGCCAGCAGTCCCGGGACAGAGGACGAGCAGTACTTC. Amino acid sequence: CASSPGTEDEQYF.

This clonotype was seen many times. The chain combines TRBV15 with TRBJ1-1, with 8 bases aligning to TRBD1. The trim removed 3 bases at V and 1 base at J, leaving 7 bases unmatched. Per the germline V gene, CDR1 is LNHNV and CDR2 is YYDKDF (reference sequence). This CDR3 region has 16 residues. CDR3 sequence: CATSRDREEGNTEAFF. The CDR3 region has the DNA TGTGCCACCAGCAGGGACAGGGAAGAGGGGAACACTGAAGCTTTCTTT.

This clonotype was seen only a few times. The V gene is TRBV28, the J gene TRBJ1-5; possibly TRBD1 for D (5 bases). Per the germline V gene, CDR1 is MDHEN and CDR2 is SYDVKM. V was shortened by 11 bases and J by 3 bases, with 20 bases between the two germline ends. CDR3 length equals 15 residues. The CDR3 sequence is CAGNSGTPYNQPQHF. In nucleotides, the CDR3 is TGTGCCGGCAACTCCGGGACTCCCTACAATCAGCCCCAGCATTTT.

In this sample, this clonotype turned up once. The V and J genes are TRBV7-2 and TRBJ2-7; D assignment may be TRBD1 or TRBD2 (5 bases each). Germline V gene sequence: CDR1 SGHTA, CDR2 FQGNSA. With 9 bases removed from V and 2 bases from J, the gap between germline ends came to 20 bases. The CDR3 covers 15 residues. The CDR3 region is CASTLRDGGTYEQYF. In DNA form, the CDR3 reads TGTGCCAGTACCCTACGGGACGGCGGAACCTACGAGCAGTACTTC.

This clonotype was picked up many times. The chain uses TRBV28 and TRBJ1-5; 7 nucleotides match TRBD1. The V segment lost 3 bases and the J segment 5 bases; nucleotides outside the gene matches: 7. This CDR3 is 15 amino acids long. Germline CDR1 reads MDHEN; CDR2 reads SYDVKM. In DNA, the CDR3 is TGTGCCAGCAGTTTTTTACAGGGGAATCATCAGCCCCAGCATTTT. Protein sequence: CASSFLQGNHQPQHF. The full variable domain, completed using reference TRBV28 and TRBJ1-5, is DVKVTQSSRYLVKRTGEKVFLECVQDMDHENMFWYRQDPGLGLRLIYFSYDVKMKEKGDIPEGYSVSREKKERFSLILESASTNQTSMYLCASSFLQGNHQPQHFGDGTRLSIL.

The CDR3 spells CASSPSGAGLWETRSSYEQYF. CDR3 nucleotide sequence: TGTGCCAGCAGTCCATCCGGGGCCGGTTTGTGGGAAACGAGAAGTTCCTACGAGCAGTACTTC. The chain combines TRBV27 with TRBJ2-7; TRBD1 or TRBD2 may be the D gene (5 bases each). Germline V gene sequence: CDR1 MNHEY, CDR2 SMNVEV (reference sequence). The CDR3 consists of 21 residues. V was cut by 5 bases and J by 1 base, with 33 bases left in between.

This clonotype has at least ten counts. The chain carries TRBV2 and TRBJ2-7; 14 bases agree with TRBD2. The CDR3 covers 16 residues. The V gene end was trimmed by 3 bases and the J gene end by 4 bases; junction bases not matched to a gene: 5. Germline CDR1 and CDR2: SNHLY and FYNNEI. This chain's CDR3 is CASSETSGRARYEQYF. CDR3 DNA: TGTGCCAGCAGTGAGACTAGCGGGAGGGCCCGGTACGAGCAGTACTTC.

This clonotype occurred a few times. V gene TRBV3-1 combines with J gene TRBJ2-7; possibly TRBD1 for D (5 bases). Per the germline V gene, CDR1 is LGHDT and CDR2 is YNNKEL (reference sequence). This CDR3 is built from 16 residues. V lost 4 bases, J lost 4 bases, and 20 bases lay in between. The CDR3: CASSPRQPNTIYEQYF. In DNA, the CDR3 is TGTGCCAGCAGCCCTCGACAGCCAAACACTATATACGAGCAGTACTTC.

This clonotype was detected ten times or more. The rearrangement links TRBV9 to TRBJ2-1; D possibly corresponds to TRBD2 (7 bases). The CDR3 totals 13 residues. Trimming pared 3 bases from V and 7 bases from J, leaving 11 bases between. Germline V gene sequence: CDR1 SGDLS, CDR2 YYNGEE. DNA of the CDR3: TGTGCCAGCAGCGGGGGAGGGGGGAATGAGCAGTTCTTC. Translated: CASSGGGGNEQFF.

The chain joins TRBV12-5 to TRBJ2-1; TRBD2 agrees at 10 bases. The CDR3 runs 15 residues. J lost 3 bases, V lost 7 bases, and 6 bases had no gene match. Germline CDR1 reads LGHNT; CDR2 reads FRNRAP. This CDR3 reads CASEGTSAYYNEQFF. DNA of the CDR3: TGTGCTAGTGAGGGGACTAGCGCCTACTACAATGAGCAGTTCTTC.

This clonotype has a count of ten or more. The chain links TRBV20-1 to TRBJ1-2; D might be TRBD1 (5 bases). V gave up 4 bases and J gave up 5 bases, with 8 bases separating them. The CDR3 contains 11 residues. Germline CDR1 DFQATT, CDR2 SNEGSKA (reference sequence). In DNA form, the CDR3 reads TGCAGTGCTATTCAGGGTTATGGCTACACCTTC. Translation: CSAIQGYGYTF.